Listed below are T cell receptor beta chains from one sample, sequenced in a study of cytomegalovirus exposure and HLA in healthy donors. Repertoires were generated with immunoSEQ multiplex PCR, while TCRdb's copy carries only in-frame clones and drops some. The repertoire holds roughly 97,000 clones, with around 9.1% as singletons. The sequenced sample was PBMCs. These receptor sequences come from a middle-aged man in good health and CMV-seropositive. The CDR3 runs from the conserved cysteine through the conserved F or W. The order of the fields is V gene, J gene, clone size, CDR3 length, D gene, CDR3 DNA, CDR3 protein. D genes are given only for firm matches. Clone size appears in some rows only: once, few, many, or a class for an expanded clone.

V gene: TRBV4-1
J gene: TRBJ2-7
clone size: few
CDR3 length: 17
D gene: TRBD2
CDR3 DNA: TGCGCCAGCAGCCAAGGATGGACTAGCGGGAGCTCCTACGAGCAGTACTTC
CDR3 protein: CASSQGWTSGSSYEQYF

V gene: TRBV6-1
J gene: TRBJ2-3
clone size: few
CDR3 length: 13
D gene: .
CDR3 DNA: TGTGCCAGCAGACAAGTTGGCACAGATACGCAGTATTTT
CDR3 protein: CASRQVGTDTQYF

V gene: TRBV30
J gene: TRBJ2-3
clone size: .
CDR3 length: 15
D gene: TRBD1
CDR3 DNA: TGTGCCTGGTCCCCCGGGACAGGGTACCCAGATACGCAGTATTTT
CDR3 protein: CAWSPGTGYPDTQYF

V gene: TRBV25-1
J gene: TRBJ2-5
clone size: .
CDR3 length: 16
D gene: .
CDR3 DNA: TGTGCCAGCAGTCGAGAACAGGCGAACCCTAAAGAGACCCAGTACTTC
CDR3 protein: CASSREQANPKETQYF

V gene: TRBV18
J gene: TRBJ1-5
clone size: few
CDR3 length: 18
D gene: .
CDR3 DNA: TGTGCCAGCTCACCAGAGGGGGGGTCCCACAGCTACAATCAGCCCCAGCATTTT
CDR3 protein: CASSPEGGSHSYNQPQHF

V gene: TRBV2
J gene: TRBJ2-3
clone size: .
CDR3 length: 12
D gene: .
CDR3 DNA: TGTGCCAGCACCCCAGAAGCAGATACGCAGTATTTT
CDR3 protein: CASTPEADTQYF

V gene: TRBV9
J gene: TRBJ1-5
clone size: .
CDR3 length: 13
D gene: .
CDR3 DNA: TGTGCCAGCAGCGTAGGGCAGGGGCAGCCCCAGCATTTT
CDR3 protein: CASSVGQGQPQHF

V gene: TRBV27
J gene: TRBJ1-2
clone size: .
CDR3 length: 16
D gene: TRBD1
CDR3 DNA: TGTGCCAGCAGTTTGACGGTCGGGACAGGGCACTATGGCTACACCTTC
CDR3 protein: CASSLTVGTGHYGYTF

V gene: TRBV4-1
J gene: TRBJ2-7
clone size: .
CDR3 length: 16
D gene: .
CDR3 DNA: TGCGCCAGCAGCCACCTCGAGGTCCTGGGTACAGGCGAGCAGTACTTC
CDR3 protein: CASSHLEVLGTGEQYF

V gene: TRBV28
J gene: TRBJ2-4
clone size: few
CDR3 length: 15
D gene: .
CDR3 DNA: TGTGCCAGCAGTCCACAGGGAGTAGCCAAAAACATTCAGTACTTC
CDR3 protein: CASSPQGVAKNIQYF

V gene: TRBV5-1
J gene: TRBJ2-1
clone size: .
CDR3 length: 13
D gene: .
CDR3 DNA: TGCGCCAGCTGTACGAGCTCCTACAATGAGCAGTTCTTC
CDR3 protein: CASCTSSYNEQFF

V gene: TRBV28
J gene: TRBJ1-5
clone size: few
CDR3 length: 13
D gene: .
CDR3 DNA: TGTGCCAGCAGGGTGGCCCAGGCCAGGCCCCAGCATTTT
CDR3 protein: CASRVAQARPQHF

V gene: TRBV29-1
J gene: TRBJ2-1
clone size: few
CDR3 length: 15
D gene: TRBD1
CDR3 DNA: TGCAGCGCTCTGGGATCAGGGGGCTCCTACAATGAGCAGTTCTTC
CDR3 protein: CSALGSGGSYNEQFF

V gene: TRBV6-1
J gene: TRBJ1-4
clone size: many
CDR3 length: 14
D gene: .
CDR3 DNA: TGTGCCAGCAGTACCACAGATCGTAATGAAAAACTGTTTTTT
CDR3 protein: CASSTTDRNEKLFF

V gene: TRBV1
J gene: TRBJ2-1
clone size: .
CDR3 length: 16
D gene: .
CDR3 DNA: TGCACCAGCAGCCGAGGTCTTCTAGCGAAGTACAATGAGCAGTTCTTC
CDR3 protein: CTSSRGLLAKYNEQFF

V gene: TRBV7-2
J gene: TRBJ2-6
clone size: few
CDR3 length: 16
D gene: TRBD2
CDR3 DNA: TGTGCCAGCAGCTTCCGGGGAGGGTCTGGGGCCAACGTCCTGACTTTC
CDR3 protein: CASSFRGGSGANVLTF

V gene: TRBV19
J gene: TRBJ2-3
clone size: .
CDR3 length: 13
D gene: TRBD1
CDR3 DNA: TGTGCCAGTAAGGACAGGGACACAGATACGCAGTATTTT
CDR3 protein: CASKDRDTDTQYF

V gene: TRBV7-6
J gene: TRBJ1-2
clone size: few
CDR3 length: 14
D gene: TRBD1
CDR3 DNA: TGTGCCAGCAGCGAGGGGACAGAGCTGTATGGCTACACCTTC
CDR3 protein: CASSEGTELYGYTF

V gene: TRBV6-5
J gene: TRBJ1-1
clone size: .
CDR3 length: 15
D gene: .
CDR3 DNA: TGTGCCAGCAGTGCCCCGGGAAGGGCGGGCACTGAAGCTTTCTTT
CDR3 protein: CASSAPGRAGTEAFF

V gene: TRBV7-9
J gene: TRBJ2-7
clone size: .
CDR3 length: 14
D gene: .
CDR3 DNA: TGTGCCAGCAGCTTAGCTGTCAGGGGATACGAGCAGTACTTC
CDR3 protein: CASSLAVRGYEQYF

V gene: TRBV9
J gene: TRBJ2-1
clone size: .
CDR3 length: 13
D gene: .
CDR3 DNA: TGTGCCAGCAGCCCCGGGTCCCGGGGGGAGCAGTTCTTC
CDR3 protein: CASSPGSRGEQFF

V gene: TRBV5-1
J gene: TRBJ1-4
clone size: few
CDR3 length: 11
D gene: TRBD1
CDR3 DNA: TGCGCCAGCAGACAGGGGGAAAAACTGTTTTTT
CDR3 protein: CASRQGEKLFF

V gene: TRBV6-1
J gene: TRBJ2-5
clone size: .
CDR3 length: 16
D gene: TRBD2
CDR3 DNA: TGTGCCAGCAGTGAAGGGATGGGGGTAGCGGGTGAGACCCAGTACTTC
CDR3 protein: CASSEGMGVAGETQYF

V gene: TRBV2
J gene: TRBJ1-3
clone size: .
CDR3 length: 17
D gene: .
CDR3 DNA: TGTGCCAGCAGTGAGGGGGGGGCGCCTCCCTCTGGAAACACCATATATTTT
CDR3 protein: CASSEGGAPPSGNTIYF

V gene: TRBV5-4
J gene: TRBJ2-2
clone size: .
CDR3 length: 18
D gene: TRBD2
CDR3 DNA: TGTGCCAGCAGCTCCGGGACTAGCGGGAGTAGGAACACCGGGGAGCTGTTTTTT
CDR3 protein: CASSSGTSGSRNTGELFF

V gene: TRBV5-1
J gene: TRBJ2-1
clone size: .
CDR3 length: 14
D gene: TRBD2
CDR3 DNA: TGCGCCAGCAGCTTCGAACTAGCGGGTATTGAGCAGTTCTTC
CDR3 protein: CASSFELAGIEQFF

V gene: TRBV29-1
J gene: TRBJ2-3
clone size: few
CDR3 length: 15
D gene: TRBD1
CDR3 DNA: TGCAGCGCCCCAGGGGGTCTGGGGAACACAGATACGCAGTATTTT
CDR3 protein: CSAPGGLGNTDTQYF

V gene: TRBV7-9
J gene: TRBJ1-2
clone size: few
CDR3 length: 14
D gene: .
CDR3 DNA: TGTGCCAGCAGCTCCGGGAAACCTCTAAATGGCTACACCTTC
CDR3 protein: CASSSGKPLNGYTF

V gene: TRBV7-9
J gene: TRBJ1-2
clone size: few
CDR3 length: 14
D gene: .
CDR3 DNA: TGTGCCAGCAGCTTTCACAGTGCCAACTATGGCTACACCTTC
CDR3 protein: CASSFHSANYGYTF

V gene: TRBV5-1
J gene: TRBJ2-5
clone size: .
CDR3 length: 16
D gene: TRBD2
CDR3 DNA: TGCGCCAGCAGCCCCGTAGCGGGAGGCGGCGGAGAGACCCAGTACTTC
CDR3 protein: CASSPVAGGGGETQYF

V gene: TRBV6-6
J gene: TRBJ2-1
clone size: few
CDR3 length: 16
D gene: .
CDR3 DNA: TGTGCCAGCAGTCCCCCGACTAGTAATGGCTACAATGAGCAGTTCTTC
CDR3 protein: CASSPPTSNGYNEQFF

V gene: TRBV29-1
J gene: TRBJ2-1
clone size: .
CDR3 length: 18
D gene: TRBD2
CDR3 DNA: TGCAGCGTTCTTGGACAGGAGTCGGGCGGGAGGGACTACAATGAGCAGTTCTTC
CDR3 protein: CSVLGQESGGRDYNEQFF

V gene: TRBV7-9
J gene: TRBJ2-2
clone size: .
CDR3 length: 14
D gene: .
CDR3 DNA: TGTGCCAGCAGCCAAGTAGGGGTGCACGGGGAGCTGTTTTTT
CDR3 protein: CASSQVGVHGELFF

V gene: TRBV27
J gene: TRBJ2-7
clone size: .
CDR3 length: 13
D gene: TRBD2
CDR3 DNA: TGTGCCACCCGACTAGCGGCATCCTACGAGCAGTACTTC
CDR3 protein: CATRLAASYEQYF

V gene: TRBV11-3
J gene: TRBJ2-3
clone size: .
CDR3 length: 16
D gene: .
CDR3 DNA: TGTGCCAGCAGTCCGCTCGGGGGGCAGGGCACAGATACGCAGTATTTT
CDR3 protein: CASSPLGGQGTDTQYF

V gene: TRBV12-5
J gene: TRBJ1-2
clone size: .
CDR3 length: 15
D gene: .
CDR3 DNA: TGTGCTAGTGGTCACAACAGGCTACCTAACTATGGCTACACCTTC
CDR3 protein: CASGHNRLPNYGYTF

V gene: TRBV7-3
J gene: TRBJ2-5
clone size: few
CDR3 length: 13
D gene: TRBD1
CDR3 DNA: TGTGCCAGCAGCCGGGACAGGGAAGAGACCCAGTACTTC
CDR3 protein: CASSRDREETQYF

V gene: TRBV11-1
J gene: TRBJ2-7
clone size: .
CDR3 length: 13
D gene: TRBD1
CDR3 DNA: TGTGCCAGCAGCTTCAGACAGGGCTACGAGCAGTACTTC
CDR3 protein: CASSFRQGYEQYF

V gene: TRBV6-6
J gene: TRBJ2-4
clone size: few
CDR3 length: 15
D gene: TRBD1
CDR3 DNA: TGTGCCAGCAGTTACGGCGGGACAGGGAGGGACATTCAGTACTTC
CDR3 protein: CASSYGGTGRDIQYF

V gene: TRBV6-5
J gene: TRBJ2-1
clone size: few
CDR3 length: 12
D gene: TRBD2
CDR3 DNA: TGTGCCAGCAGTTACCCCGGGGGGGAGCAGTTCTTC
CDR3 protein: CASSYPGGEQFF

V gene: TRBV6-5
J gene: TRBJ2-1
clone size: few
CDR3 length: 12
D gene: TRBD2
CDR3 DNA: TGTGCCAGTAGCGGGTTGTACAATGAGCAGTTCTTC
CDR3 protein: CASSGLYNEQFF

V gene: TRBV2
J gene: TRBJ1-2
clone size: .
CDR3 length: 14
D gene: .
CDR3 DNA: TGTGCCAGCACCGAGGGCGCAGCGCGCTATGGCTACACCTTC
CDR3 protein: CASTEGAARYGYTF

V gene: TRBV5-4
J gene: TRBJ2-1
clone size: .
CDR3 length: 15
D gene: .
CDR3 DNA: TGTGCCAGCAGCTCGATTGACATTCATTACAATGAGCAGTTCTTC
CDR3 protein: CASSSIDIHYNEQFF

V gene: TRBV28
J gene: TRBJ2-5
clone size: .
CDR3 length: 14
D gene: .
CDR3 DNA: TGTGCCAGCAGTTTGGTGACGGGTGTAGAGACCCAGTACTTC
CDR3 protein: CASSLVTGVETQYF

V gene: TRBV6-5
J gene: TRBJ2-7
clone size: few
CDR3 length: 13
D gene: .
CDR3 DNA: TGTGCCAGCAGCCGAGAGGTATCCTACGAGCAGTACTTC
CDR3 protein: CASSREVSYEQYF

V gene: TRBV6-1
J gene: TRBJ2-7
clone size: .
CDR3 length: 13
D gene: .
CDR3 DNA: TGTGCCAGCAGTGAAGGGGGGGCCTACGAGCAGTACTTC
CDR3 protein: CASSEGGAYEQYF

V gene: TRBV7-8
J gene: TRBJ1-1
clone size: .
CDR3 length: 15
D gene: .
CDR3 DNA: TGTGCCAGCAGCCCAGAGCGGGTAATGAACACTGAAGCTTTCTTT
CDR3 protein: CASSPERVMNTEAFF

V gene: TRBV7-7
J gene: TRBJ2-1
clone size: .
CDR3 length: 16
D gene: TRBD2
CDR3 DNA: TGTGCTAGCAGTCCCGCGGGGCTAGCGGGCTACAATGAGCAGTTCTTC
CDR3 protein: CASSPAGLAGYNEQFF

V gene: TRBV6-6
J gene: TRBJ1-1
clone size: .
CDR3 length: 15
D gene: .
CDR3 DNA: TGTGCCAGCAGCGTGACAGGCTTTTCGGACACTGAAGCTTTCTTT
CDR3 protein: CASSVTGFSDTEAFF

V gene: TRBV7-3
J gene: TRBJ2-3
clone size: few
CDR3 length: 16
D gene: TRBD2
CDR3 DNA: TGTGCCACCAGGAATCGGACTAGCAGAAGCACAGATACGCAGTATTTT
CDR3 protein: CATRNRTSRSTDTQYF

V gene: TRBV5-4
J gene: TRBJ1-4
clone size: few
CDR3 length: 13
D gene: .
CDR3 DNA: TGTGCCAGCAGCCCAGGACAGCATGAAAAACTGTTTTTT
CDR3 protein: CASSPGQHEKLFF

V gene: TRBV27
J gene: TRBJ2-1
clone size: few
CDR3 length: 14
D gene: TRBD2
CDR3 DNA: TGTGCCAGCAGCGAATTGGGAGGGGACAATGAGCAGTTCTTC
CDR3 protein: CASSELGGDNEQFF